The entry that follows covers one TCR beta chain sequence. The data were obtained in a study of blood T cells in healthy people across ages. Sample-barcoded 5' priming and a J-beta primer mix drove a second PCR of roughly 7 to 11 cycles. At least 3 million CDR3-containing paired-end reads were obtained per sample. MiXCR, applied by TCRdb to the 5' RACE reads, yields one record per CDR3 protein. Counted here are fewer than 900,000 distinct CDR3 sequences, more than 40% occurring once; the ten biggest clones make up around a fifth. CDR1 is KGHDR, CDR2 SFDVKD, per germline. V dropped 3 bases and J dropped 3 bases, with 19 bases sitting between them. This CDR3 spans 17 amino acids.

This chain uses TRBV24-1 with TRBJ2-5; perhaps TRBD1 as D (6 bases). The clonotype comes from a woman in her sixties or seventies in good health. The sequencing sample was made of blood. CDR3 loop: CATSDLASGERKETQYF. Written as DNA, the CDR3 is TGTGCCACCAGTGATCTTGCCTCAGGGGAACGAAAAGAGACCCAGTACTTC.